The 11 T cell receptor beta chains below come from one sample, sequenced in a study of human T cells and chemical hapten exposure. TCRdb fed the RACE reads into MiXCR, producing one record per CDR3 protein. Of hundreds of thousands of distinct CDR3 sequences in the sample, 6% to 7% were seen once. The sample's time point: patch test 2, 6 weeks after DPC sensitization. Specified treatment: therapeutic diphenylcyclopropenone sensitization with weekly scalp DPC. The starting material was whole blood, obtained in connection with sensitization to the hapten diphenylcyclopropenone (DPC). The source is a woman in her late teens or twenties with alopecia areata. Some clones in this sample may be carry-over from other donors' samples.

The chain recombines TRBV4-3 with TRBJ2-5; TRBD2 matches 10 bases. This CDR3 is built from 17 residues. Germline V gives CDR1 LGHNA, CDR2 YSLEER. Trimming at V came to 2 bases and at J to 0 bases, leaving 6 bases not matched to a gene. The CDR3 region is CASSQILAGQYQETQYF. The DNA for the CDR3 is TGCGCCAGCAGCCAAATACTAGCGGGGCAGTACCAAGAGACCCAGTACTTC.

This clonotype was counted at least ten times. The V gene is TRBV12-3 or TRBV12-4, the J gene TRBJ1-6, with 8 bases matching TRBD1. Trimming at V came to 7 bases and at J to 9 bases, leaving 11 bases not matched to a gene. The CDR3 loop spans 15 amino acids. As DNA, the CDR3 is TGTGCCAGCACCCTAACAGGGGGACTCGGTTCACCCCTCCACTTT. As protein: CASTLTGGLGSPLHF.

This clonotype has at least ten counts. The V call is TRBV4-1, the J call TRBJ1-2; D gene unclear. This CDR3 contains 16 residues. Looked up from germline, CDR1 is MGHRA and CDR2 is YSYEKL. V lost 1 base and J lost 0, with 12 bases in between. CDR3 in DNA: TGCGCCAGCAGCCAAGGCCAGGCGCCCTCTAACTATGGCTACACCTTC. Translated: CASSQGQAPSNYGYTF.

The genes are TRBV12-3 or TRBV12-4 and TRBJ1-3; D call uncertain. This CDR3 is 13 amino acids long. V was clipped by 10 bases and J by 2 bases, with 12 bases between them. CDR3 DNA: TGTGCCACCAGCGGCTTAACTGGAAACACCATATATTTT. This codes for CATSGLTGNTIYF.

The J gene is TRBJ2-1, the V gene TRBV5-1; the D gene is possibly TRBD1 (6 bases). The CDR3 sequence is 15 residues long. V was trimmed by 4 bases and J by 3 bases, leaving 14 bases between them. The germline V gene encodes CDR1 SGHRS and CDR2 YFSETQ. DNA for the CDR3: TGCGCCAGCAGCATCAACAGGGACGTCTACAATGAGCAGTTCTTC. The encoded protein is CASSINRDVYNEQFF.

This clonotype was picked up a small number of times. In DNA, the CDR3 is TGTGCCAGCAGGGGACAGGCTAGCACAGATACGCAGTATTTT. It is translated as CASRGQASTDTQYF. The J gene is TRBJ2-3, the V gene TRBV28; 8 nucleotides agree with TRBD1. The germline gives CDR1 MDHEN, CDR2 SYDVKM. V lost 6 bases and J lost 0; bases outside the gene matches: 2. This CDR3 spans 14 amino acids.

This clonotype was recorded a few times. The chain couples TRBV9 to TRBJ2-3; TRBD2 agrees at 11 bases. Unmatched junction bases numbered 7, after V lost 0 bases and J lost 4 bases. Germline V gene sequence: CDR1 SGDLS, CDR2 YYNGEE. The CDR3 loop spans 17 amino acids. The CDR3 is CASSVASSGGWPDTQYF. CDR3 bases: TGTGCCAGCAGCGTAGCGTCTAGCGGGGGGTGGCCAGATACGCAGTATTTT. The variable domain in full, with the rest retrieved from reference TRBV9 and TRBJ2-3, is DSGVTQTPKHLITATGQRVTLRCSPRSGDLSVYWYQQSLDQGLQFLIQYYNGEERAKGNILERFSAQQFPDLHSELNLSSLELGDSALYFCASSVASSGGWPDTQYFGPGTRLTVL.

This clonotype has a count of ten or more. The V gene is TRBV6-2 or TRBV6-3, the J gene TRBJ2-5; D is ambiguous. CDR3 length: 15 residues. V lost 6 bases and J lost 2, with 16 bases in between. Per germline, CDR1 MNHEY and CDR2 SVGEGT. Here the CDR3 DNA reads TGTGCCAGCAGCGCCTTTGAGGCCAGGCAAGAGACCCAGTACTTC. Amino acid sequence: CASSAFEARQETQYF.

Of note for this clonotype: This may be a read error: a much more frequent sequence differs by one nucleotide. V and J are TRBV9 and TRBJ2-6; D unresolved. From germline, CDR1 is SGDLS and CDR2 YYNGEE. The length of the CDR3 is 13 residues. The V end was cut by 3 bases, the J end by 2 bases, with 3 bases between. CDR3 nucleotides: TGTGCCAGCAGCGAGGCTGGGGCCAACGTCCTGACTTTC. It specifies CASSEAGANVLTF.

This clonotype was detected ten times or more. V gene TRBV7-9 combines with J gene TRBJ2-5, with unresolved D. Germline V CDR1 and CDR2: SEHNR, FQNEAQ (reference sequence). The V end lost 2 bases, the J end lost 5 bases, and 12 bases lay between the germline ends. The CDR3 contains 14 residues. For the CDR3, the DNA is TGTGCCAGCAGCTTAATCGGTGTTCAGGAGACCCAGTACTTC. As protein: CASSLIGVQETQYF.

The V and J genes are TRBV6-5 and TRBJ1-5, with D hard to call. The V end lost 4 bases, the J end lost 0 bases, and 13 bases lay between the germline ends. The CDR3 has 16 amino acids. CDR1 and CDR2 from the germline V gene are MNHEY and SVGAGI. CDR3 in amino acids: CASSSHPRPSNQPQHF. DNA for the CDR3: TGTGCCAGCAGTTCCCATCCAAGACCTAGCAATCAGCCCCAGCATTTT.